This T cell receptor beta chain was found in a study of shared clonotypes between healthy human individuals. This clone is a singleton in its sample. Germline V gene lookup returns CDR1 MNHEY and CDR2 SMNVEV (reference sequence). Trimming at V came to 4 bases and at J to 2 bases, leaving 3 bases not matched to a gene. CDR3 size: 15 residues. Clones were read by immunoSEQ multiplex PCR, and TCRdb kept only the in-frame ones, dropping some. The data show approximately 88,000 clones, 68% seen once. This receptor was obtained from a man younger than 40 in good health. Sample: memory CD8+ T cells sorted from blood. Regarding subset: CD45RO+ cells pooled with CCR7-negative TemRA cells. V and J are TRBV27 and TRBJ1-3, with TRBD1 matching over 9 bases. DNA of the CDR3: TGTGCCAGCAGTTATGGACAGGGGCCTGGAAACACCATATATTTT. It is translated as CASSYGQGPGNTIYF.